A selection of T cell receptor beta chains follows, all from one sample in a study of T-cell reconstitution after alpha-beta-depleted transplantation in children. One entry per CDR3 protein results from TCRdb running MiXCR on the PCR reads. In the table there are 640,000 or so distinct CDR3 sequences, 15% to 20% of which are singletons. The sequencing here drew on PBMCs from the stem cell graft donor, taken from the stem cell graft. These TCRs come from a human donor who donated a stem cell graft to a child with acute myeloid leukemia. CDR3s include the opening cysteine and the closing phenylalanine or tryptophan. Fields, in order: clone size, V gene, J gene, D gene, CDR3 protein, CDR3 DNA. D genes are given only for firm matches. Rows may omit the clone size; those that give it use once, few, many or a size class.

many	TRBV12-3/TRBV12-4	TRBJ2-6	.	CASSFRASGANVLTF	TGTGCCAGCAGTTTTAGGGCCTCTGGGGCCAACGTCCTGACTTTC
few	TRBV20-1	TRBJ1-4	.	CSASGRASVNEKLFF	TGCAGTGCTAGCGGCAGGGCGTCCGTCAATGAAAAACTGTTTTTT
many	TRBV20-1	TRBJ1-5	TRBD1	CSALIGGQPQHF	TGCAGTGCTTTAATAGGGGGCCAGCCCCAGCATTTT
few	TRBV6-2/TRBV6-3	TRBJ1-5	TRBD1	CASNRGLNNQPQHF	TGTGCCAGTAACAGGGGGTTGAACAATCAGCCCCAGCATTTT
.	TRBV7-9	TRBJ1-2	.	CASSLAQGLNYGYTF	TGTGCCAGCAGCTTAGCGCAGGGTCTTAACTATGGCTACACCTTC
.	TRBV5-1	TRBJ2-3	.	CASTLEGHSTYTQYF	TGCGCCAGCACCTTGGAGGGACACAGCACATATACGCAGTATTTT
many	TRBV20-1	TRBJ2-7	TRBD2	CSARDQGGGPSYEQYF	TGCAGTGCTAGAGATCAAGGCGGGGGGCCTTCCTACGAGCAGTACTTC
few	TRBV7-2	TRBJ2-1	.	CASSLEAGLGEQFF	TGTGCCAGCAGCTTAGAGGCGGGGTTGGGTGAGCAGTTCTTC
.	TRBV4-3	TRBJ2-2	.	CASSPTGFAGELFF	TGCGCCAGCAGCCCAACAGGGTTCGCCGGGGAGCTGTTTTTT
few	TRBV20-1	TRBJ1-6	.	CSARDRLSSYNSPLHF	TGCAGTGCTCGAGACCGCCTCAGCTCCTATAATTCACCCCTCCACTTT
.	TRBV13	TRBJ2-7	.	CASSVAYEQYF	TGTGCCAGCAGCGTTGCCTACGAGCAGTACTTC
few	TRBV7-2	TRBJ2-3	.	CASSLAARGDTQYF	TGTGCCAGCAGCTTAGCGGCCAGGGGAGATACGCAGTATTTT
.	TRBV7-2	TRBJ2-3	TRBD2	CASIILAGTDTQYF	TGTGCCAGCATCATACTAGCGGGCACAGATACGCAGTATTTT
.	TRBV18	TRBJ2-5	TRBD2	CASSPRGGPETQYF	TGTGCCAGCTCACCACGCGGGGGGCCAGAGACCCAGTACTTC
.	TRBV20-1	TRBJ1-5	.	CSARGGGGTGANQPQHF	TGCAGTGCTAGAGGAGGGGGGGGGACTGGGGCCAATCAGCCCCAGCATTTT
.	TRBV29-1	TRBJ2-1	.	CSVDGGVEQFF	TGCAGCGTTGATGGAGGGGTTGAGCAGTTCTTC
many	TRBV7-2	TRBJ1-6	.	CASSLGANLHF	TGTGCCAGCAGCTTAGGGGCGAACCTCCACTTT
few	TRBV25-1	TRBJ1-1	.	CASSGGFNTEAFF	TGTGCCAGCAGTGGCGGCTTTAACACTGAAGCTTTCTTT
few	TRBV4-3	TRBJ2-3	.	CASSPGTDRLGTDTQYF	TGCGCCAGCAGCCCAGGCACGGACCGGCTTGGGACAGATACGCAGTATTTT
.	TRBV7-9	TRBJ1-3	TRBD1	CASSFTPGQSSGNTIYF	TGTGCCAGCAGCTTCACACCGGGACAGAGCTCTGGAAACACCATATATTTT
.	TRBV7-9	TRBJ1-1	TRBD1	CASNPGGSEAFF	TGTGCCAGCAACCCAGGGGGGTCTGAAGCTTTCTTT
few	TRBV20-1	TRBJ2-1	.	CSATPSGLNEQFF	TGCAGTGCTACTCCCTCCGGGCTCAATGAGCAGTTCTTC
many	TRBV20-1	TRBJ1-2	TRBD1	CSARVTGGDYGYTF	TGCAGTGCTAGAGTTACAGGGGGAGACTATGGCTACACCTTC
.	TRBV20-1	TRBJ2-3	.	CSARGATLGGAIYTQYF	TGCAGTGCTAGAGGAGCGACCTTGGGGGGGGCCATATATACGCAGTATTTT
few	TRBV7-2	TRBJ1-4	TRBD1	CASSFGTGGNEKLFF	TGTGCCAGCAGCTTCGGTACAGGGGGAAATGAAAAACTGTTTTTT
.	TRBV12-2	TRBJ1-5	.	CASRLAQGLSSNQPQHF	TGTGCAAGTCGCTTAGCGCAAGGGTTGAGCAGCAATCAGCCCCAGCATTTT
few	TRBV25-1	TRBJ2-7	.	CASSEWGINGEQYF	TGTGCCAGCAGTGAATGGGGGATTAACGGCGAGCAGTACTTC
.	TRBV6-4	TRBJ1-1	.	CASSEDGGSTEAFF	TGTGCCAGCAGTGAAGATGGGGGGAGCACTGAAGCTTTCTTT
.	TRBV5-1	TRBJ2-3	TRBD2	CASSSTSGAPDTQYF	TGCGCCAGCAGCTCGACTAGCGGGGCCCCAGATACGCAGTATTTT
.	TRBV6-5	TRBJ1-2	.	CASSYVASNYGYTF	TGTGCCAGCAGTTACGTAGCAAGTAACTATGGCTACACCTTC
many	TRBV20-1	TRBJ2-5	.	CSARDERETQYF	TGCAGTGCTAGAGATGAGAGGGAGACCCAGTACTTC
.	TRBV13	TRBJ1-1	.	CASSGTRGEAFF	TGTGCCAGCAGCGGGACCCGGGGGGAAGCTTTCTTT
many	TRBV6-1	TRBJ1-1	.	CASSHPGSGAEAFF	TGTGCCAGCAGTCATCCTGGATCGGGGGCTGAAGCTTTCTTT
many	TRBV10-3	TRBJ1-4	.	CAISLSGDEKLFF	TGTGCCATCAGCCTAAGCGGGGATGAAAAACTGTTTTTT
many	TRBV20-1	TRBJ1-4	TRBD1	CSAAGAGGTNEKLFF	TGCAGTGCTGCCGGGGCAGGGGGTACTAATGAAAAACTGTTTTTT
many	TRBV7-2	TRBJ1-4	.	CASSLISSANEKLFF	TGTGCCAGCAGCTTAATCAGTAGCGCTAATGAAAAACTGTTTTTT
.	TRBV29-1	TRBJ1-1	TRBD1	CSVITTWDSYTEAFF	TGCAGCGTTATTACCACCTGGGACAGCTACACTGAAGCTTTCTTT
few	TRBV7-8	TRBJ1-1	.	CASSLTGTQNTEAFF	TGTGCCAGCAGTCTTACCGGGACTCAGAACACTGAAGCTTTCTTT
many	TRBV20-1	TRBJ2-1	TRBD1	CSASDRDSYNEQFF	TGCAGTGCGTCCGACAGGGACTCCTACAATGAGCAGTTCTTC
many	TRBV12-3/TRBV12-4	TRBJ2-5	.	CASSPSGVQETQYF	TGCGCCAGCAGTCCTTCGGGGGTTCAAGAGACCCAGTACTTC
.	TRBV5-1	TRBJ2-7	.	CASSLEELQGREQYF	TGCGCCAGCAGCTTGGAGGAACTTCAGGGACGCGAGCAGTACTTC
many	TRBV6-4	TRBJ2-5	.	CASSMNGKQETQYF	TGTGCCAGCAGTATGAACGGGAAACAAGAGACCCAGTACTTC
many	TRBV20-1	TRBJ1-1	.	CSARDGAGMNTEAFF	TGCAGTGCTAGAGATGGGGCAGGTATGAACACTGAAGCTTTCTTT
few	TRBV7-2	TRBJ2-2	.	CASSLARWGTGELFF	TGTGCCAGCAGCTTAGCGCGCTGGGGGACCGGGGAGCTGTTTTTT